The text below deals with one T cell receptor beta chain. The data stem from a study of blood T cell repertoires in COVID-19. Overall study: The cDNA or gDNA used as material had been derived from T cells, B-cell-depleted T cells, or PBMCs.

Germline V gene lookup returns CDR1 LGHNA and CDR2 YNFKEQ. The junction had 10 bases not matched to a gene; V was cut back by 4 bases and J by 7 bases. This CDR3 contains 17 residues. In the study's own analysis: Researchers report that nucleated cell counts were estimated from reference gene primer amplification. Clones were read by immunoSEQ multiplex PCR, and TCRdb kept only the in-frame ones, dropping some. V and J calls plus clone size are reproduced from that table; the DNA served to infer D and trimming. The table includes hundreds of thousands of clones, roughly 89% detected once. Enrolment of Seattle patients took place during active infection, and they were followed longitudinally.

Sequencing was carried out using peripheral blood. V and J are TRBV4-2 and TRBJ2-1; 13 bases are shared with TRBD2. This sequence originates from a man younger than 35 with COVID-19, enrolled during active disease. The CDR3 reads CASSRRTSGSMSNEQFF. CDR3 DNA sequence: TGTGCCAGCAGCCGCCGGACTAGCGGGAGCATGAGTAATGAGCAGTTCTTC.